The 31 T cell receptor beta chains below come from one sample, sequenced in a study of blood T cell repertoires in COVID-19. The assay was immunoSEQ multiplex PCR, and TCRdb's table has in-frame clones only and misses some. The sample contains more than 250,000 clones, 85% to 90% of which appear only once. Specimen: peripheral blood. The receptor source for this set is a woman aged 45-65 years with COVID-19, enrolled during active disease.

CDR3 bases: TGCGCCAGCAGCTTGGAGGGGGCGGCCCGGCAGCCCCAGCATTTT. This sequence encodes CASSLEGAARQPQHF. This sequence joins TRBV5-1 and TRBJ1-5; TRBD1 matches 7 bases. The CDR3 covers 15 residues. Germline V gene sequence: CDR1 SGHRS, CDR2 YFSETQ. V lost 0 bases, J lost 7 bases, and 7 bases stayed unmatched.

The chain has TRBV24-1 and TRBJ2-7; perhaps TRBD2 as D (5 bases). The V end lost 3 bases, the J end lost 2 bases, and 16 bases lay between the germline ends. Per the germline V gene, CDR1 is KGHDR and CDR2 is SFDVKD. The CDR3 loop spans 16 amino acids. The CDR3 DNA reads as TGTGCCACCAGTGATCCCGGGGAAGAAGAACCCTACGAGCAGTACTTC. This sequence encodes CATSDPGEEEPYEQYF.

The chain uses TRBV6-5 and TRBJ2-2; possible D gene TRBD2, 6 bases. Germline V CDR1 and CDR2: MNHEY, SVGAGI. The V gene lost 0 bases and the J gene lost 1 base, with 9 bases spanning the gap. The CDR3 has 16 residues. The CDR3 spells CASSYSHSGNTGELFF. The CDR3 bases are TGTGCCAGCAGTTACTCGCATAGCGGGAACACCGGGGAGCTGTTTTTT.

The rearrangement links TRBV27 to TRBJ2-1; D unresolved. The ends were cut back, 3 bases at V and 5 bases at J, with 11 bases in the middle. The germline V gene encodes CDR1 MNHEY and CDR2 SMNVEV (reference sequence). The CDR3 is made up of 14 amino acids. The CDR3 region has the DNA TGTGCCAGCAGTTTCGCAGGTATACACAATGAGCAGTTCTTC. Amino acid sequence: CASSFAGIHNEQFF.

This sequence joins TRBV18 and TRBJ2-5; the D gene is possibly TRBD2 (6 bases). V lost 3 bases and J 3 bases, leaving 8 bases between the germline ends. Germline-derived CDR1 and CDR2 are KGHSH and LQKENI. CDR3 size: 13 residues. CDR3 protein: CASSPGLKETQYF. The CDR3 DNA reads as TGTGCCAGCTCACCGGGACTTAAAGAGACCCAGTACTTC.

The rearrangement joins TRBV7-9 to TRBJ2-1; the match to TRBD2 covers 7 bases. This CDR3 spans 18 amino acids. The J segment lost 8 bases and the V segment lost 1 base, leaving 17 bases of the junction unmatched. The germline V gene encodes CDR1 SEHNR and CDR2 FQNEAQ (reference sequence). For the CDR3, the DNA is TGTGCCAGCAGCTTAGTATTTGTCTCGGCGGGAGCGGCGGATGAGCAGTTCTTC. As protein: CASSLVFVSAGAADEQFF.

The V gene is TRBV5-6, the J gene TRBJ2-7; D possibly corresponds to TRBD1 (5 bases). Germline CDR1 and CDR2: SGHDT and YYEEEE. The CDR3 consists of 17 residues. The V and J ends lost 4 bases and 5 bases respectively, with 25 bases between them. The CDR3 reads CASSPLQAGSGPNEQYF. The CDR3, as DNA: TGTGCCAGCAGCCCTCTACAGGCAGGGTCGGGCCCCAACGAGCAGTACTTC.

The chain has TRBV6-5 and TRBJ2-1, with D possibly matching TRBD2 (6 bases). V lost 6 bases, J lost 6 bases, and 9 bases lay in between. There are 12 residues in the CDR3. The germline V gene has CDR1 MNHEY and CDR2 SVGAGI. This chain's CDR3 is CASSRAGNEQFF. The CDR3 DNA sequence: TGTGCCAGCAGCCGAGCGGGCAATGAGCAGTTCTTC.

V is TRBV19 and J is TRBJ2-3, with 12 bases aligning to TRBD2. V lost 5 bases, J lost 6 bases, and 9 bases stayed unmatched. The CDR3 covers 16 residues. Germline CDR1 is LNHDA and CDR2 is SQIVND (reference sequence). The CDR3, as DNA: TGTGCCAGTAGTGCCGGACTAGCGGGGAAAATGGATACGCAGTATTTT. This codes for CASSAGLAGKMDTQYF.

The chain uses TRBV5-1 and TRBJ2-2; a possible D gene is TRBD1 (6 bases). V gave up 0 bases and J gave up 1 base, with 7 bases separating them. This CDR3 spans 15 amino acids. CDR1 is SGHRS, CDR2 YFSETQ, per germline. The CDR3 protein is CASSLDRVNTGELFF. The DNA for the CDR3 is TGCGCCAGCAGCTTGGACAGGGTGAACACCGGGGAGCTGTTTTTT.

The chain combines TRBV24-1 with TRBJ2-5; 9 positions agree with TRBD2. Germline V gene data show CDR1 as KGHDR and CDR2 as SFDVKD. The CDR3 spans 16 residues. V shed 3 bases and J 2 bases; nucleotides not matched to a gene: 6. The CDR3, as DNA: TGTGCCACCAGTGATGTTAGCGGGAGAGATCAAGAGACCCAGTACTTC. Translation: CATSDVSGRDQETQYF.

The J gene is TRBJ1-2, the V gene TRBV14; unclear D gene. V lost 4 bases and J 10 bases, leaving 13 bases between the germline ends. Per the germline V gene, CDR1 is SGHDN and CDR2 is FVKESK. The CDR3 totals 12 residues. The CDR3 DNA reads TGTGCCAGCAGCCTAAAGCGGTCGGCCTACACCTTC. It yields the protein CASSLKRSAYTF.

This clone was recorded once. The chain recombines TRBV29-1 with TRBJ1-6; no reliable D call. The length of the CDR3 is 17 residues. The V and J ends lost 6 bases and 0 bases respectively, with 18 bases between them. Germline assignment: CDR1 SQVTM and CDR2 ANQGSEA. As DNA, the CDR3 is TGCAGCGTGGCGGGTCAGTTCCTTAGCTCCTATAATTCACCCCTCCACTTT. Translated: CSVAGQFLSSYNSPLHF.

The V and J genes are TRBV27 and TRBJ2-1, with unresolved D. Germline V gene data show CDR1 as MNHEY and CDR2 as SMNVEV (reference sequence). Trimming removed 2 bases from V and 5 bases from J, with 10 bases in between. This CDR3 has 14 residues. CDR3 in amino acids: CASSLLGNHNEQFF. Written as DNA, the CDR3 is TGTGCCAGCAGTTTACTGGGCAACCACAATGAGCAGTTCTTC.

The gene calls are TRBV19 and TRBJ1-5; the match to TRBD1 covers 7 bases. V shed 3 bases and J 0 bases; nucleotides not matched to a gene: 2. Germline CDR1 reads LNHDA; CDR2 reads SQIVND (reference sequence). The CDR3 covers 15 residues. The CDR3 bases are TGTGCCAGTAGTATCGGACAGGTTAGCAATCAGCCCCAGCATTTT. Encoded protein: CASSIGQVSNQPQHF.

The J gene is TRBJ2-5, the V gene TRBV9; D is unresolved. The V gene's germline CDR1 is SGDLS and CDR2 YYNGEE. The CDR3 sequence is 14 residues long. The V gene lost 4 bases and the J gene lost 1 base, with 11 bases spanning the gap. The CDR3, as DNA: TGTGCCAGCAGCCGCGGAGCGACCCAAGAGACCCAGTACTTC. This encodes CASSRGATQETQYF.

The chain carries TRBV19 and TRBJ2-7, with D possibly being TRBD2 (5 bases). V lost 4 bases and J lost 7, with 23 bases in between. This CDR3 comprises 16 residues. From germline, CDR1 is LNHDA and CDR2 SQIVND (reference sequence). CDR3 region: CASSNPSSGSIGEQYF. Here the CDR3 DNA reads TGTGCCAGTAGTAACCCTAGCAGCGGCTCCATAGGGGAGCAGTACTTC.

J is TRBJ1-6 and V is TRBV4-1; 9 positions agree with TRBD1. Germline V gene lookup returns CDR1 MGHRA and CDR2 YSYEKL. The CDR3 contains 15 residues. Germline trimming cut 1 base from V and 10 bases from J; bases unmatched to any gene: 5. Here the CDR3 DNA reads TGCGCCAGCAGCCAAGGGGGAACAGGGGGCTCACCCCTCCACTTT. Encoded protein: CASSQGGTGGSPLHF.

The chain is built from TRBV18 and TRBJ1-4; no clear D. Germline CDR1 is KGHSH and CDR2 is LQKENI. This CDR3 has 14 amino acids. V was trimmed by 0 bases and J by 4 bases, leaving 6 bases between them. The CDR3 DNA reads as TGTGCCAGCTCACCACCTAGCAGTAATGAAAAACTGTTTTTT. Protein: CASSPPSSNEKLFF. Full variable domain (remainder filled in from reference TRBV18 and TRBJ1-4): NAGVMQNPRHLVRRRGQEARLRCSPMKGHSHVYWYRQLPEEGLKFMVYLQKENIIDESGMPKERFSAEFPKEGPSILRIQQVVRGDSAAYFCASSPPSSNEKLFFGSGTQLSVL.

The chain uses TRBV19 and TRBJ2-2; tentative D call: TRBD1 (6 bases). The germline V gene encodes CDR1 LNHDA and CDR2 SQIVND (reference sequence). The CDR3 loop spans 16 amino acids. V shed 3 bases and J shed 4 bases, with 15 bases lying between them. This CDR3 is CASSISGARSTGELFF. CDR3 DNA sequence: TGTGCCAGTAGTATCTCAGGGGCGCGGAGCACCGGGGAGCTGTTTTTT.

The rearrangement joins TRBV7-2 to TRBJ2-2, with TRBD2 as a possible D gene (6 bases). The CDR3 length is 16 residues. Germline CDR1 reads SGHTA; CDR2 reads FQGNSA. V lost 2 bases and J lost 0, with 10 bases in between. CDR3 protein: CASSLFRGANTGELFF. In DNA, the CDR3 is TGTGCCAGCAGCTTATTCCGCGGGGCGAACACCGGGGAGCTGTTTTTT. Full variable domain (missing parts from reference TRBV7-2 and TRBJ2-2): GAGVSQSPSNKVTEKGKDVELRCDPISGHTALYWYRQSLGQGLEFLIYFQGNSAPDKSGLPSDRFSAERTGGSVSTLTIQRTQQEDSAVYLCASSLFRGANTGELFFGEGSRLTVL.

The sample holds one count of this clone. This rearrangement joins TRBV30 to TRBJ1-2; 7 nucleotides line up with TRBD1. This CDR3 region has 13 residues. Per germline, CDR1 GTSNPN and CDR2 SVGIG (reference sequence). The trim removed 8 bases at V and 3 bases at J, leaving 9 bases unmatched. This CDR3 reads CAGAPDRYYGYTF. As DNA, the CDR3 is TGTGCCGGCGCCCCGGACAGGTACTATGGCTACACCTTC.

This rearrangement joins TRBV11-2 to TRBJ1-1; tentatively, D is TRBD1 (6 bases). Per the germline V gene, CDR1 is SGHAT and CDR2 is FQNNGV. This CDR3 comprises 16 residues. The V and J ends lost 2 bases and 4 bases respectively, with 17 bases between them. Here the CDR3 reads CASSLKAGALGTEAFF. The CDR3 region has the DNA TGTGCCAGCAGCTTAAAGGCAGGGGCGCTGGGCACTGAAGCTTTCTTT.

The chain carries TRBV7-2 and TRBJ1-2; unclear D gene. Trimming stripped 1 base from V and 6 bases from J, with 9 bases between. This CDR3 has 13 residues. Germline loops: CDR1 SGHTA, CDR2 FQGNSA. The CDR3 loop is CASSLVAGDGYTF. In DNA form, the CDR3 reads TGTGCCAGCAGCTTAGTGGCCGGGGATGGCTACACCTTC. The full variable domain, rest sourced from reference TRBV7-2 and TRBJ1-2, is GAGVSQSPSNKVTEKGKDVELRCDPISGHTALYWYRQSLGQGLEFLIYFQGNSAPDKSGLPSDRFSAERTGGSVSTLTIQRTQQEDSAVYLCASSLVAGDGYTFGSGTRLTVV.

The rearrangement uses TRBV12-3 or TRBV12-4 and TRBJ1-5; D not certain. The V end lost 1 base, the J end lost 11 bases, and 9 bases lay between the germline ends. This CDR3 contains 12 residues. This CDR3 reads CASSLGRAAQHF. The CDR3 bases are TGTGCCAGCAGTTTAGGGAGAGCAGCCCAGCATTTT.

The chain uses TRBV19 and TRBJ2-5; D gene ambiguous. V was trimmed by 5 bases and J by 5 bases, leaving 6 bases between them. This CDR3 comprises 11 residues. The germline V gene encodes CDR1 LNHDA and CDR2 SQIVND (reference sequence). The CDR3 protein is CASSYSETQYF. CDR3 sequence (DNA): TGTGCCAGTAGTTACAGCGAGACCCAGTACTTC.

The chain combines TRBV5-5 with TRBJ1-5; 9 bases line up with TRBD1. V dropped 2 bases and J dropped 7; count of bases not matched to a gene: 7. CDR1 is SGHKS, CDR2 YYEKEE, per germline (reference sequence). CDR3 length: 15 amino acids. CDR3 residues: CASSFLQGAGQPQHF. The CDR3 DNA is TGTGCCAGCAGCTTTCTACAGGGGGCTGGGCAGCCCCAGCATTTT.

V and J are TRBV29-1 and TRBJ1-1, with 7 bases that match TRBD1. V lost 6 bases, J lost 3 bases, and 13 bases stayed unmatched. CDR3 length equals 15 residues. Germline CDR1 SQVTM, CDR2 ANQGSEA. The CDR3 DNA follows: TGCAGCGTAGGGAGGAGGGGGCGTGTGGACACTGAAGCTTTCTTT. Translating gives CSVGRRGRVDTEAFF. Drawing the rest from reference TRBV29-1 and TRBJ1-1, the complete variable domain is SAVISQKPSRDICQRGTSLTIQCQVDSQVTMMFWYRQQPGQSLTLIATANQGSEATYESGFVIDKFPISRPNLTFSTLTVSNMSPEDSSIYLCSVGRRGRVDTEAFFGQGTRLTVV.

V usage is TRBV3-1 (or the pseudogene TRBV3-2) and J usage is TRBJ1-2; D is perhaps TRBD1 (5 bases). The CDR3 is 17 amino acids. V was clipped by 9 bases and J by 1 base, with 24 bases between them. Germline lookup yields CDR1 LGHDT and CDR2 YNNKEL (reference sequence). DNA for the CDR3: TGTGCCAGTAGAGCAGGGTGGGTCGTCGAGAATAACTATGGCTACACCTTC. Protein: CASRAGWVVENNYGYTF.

This chain connects TRBV4-1 to TRBJ1-3, with a weak D call TRBD1 (6 bases). The V gene lost 1 base and the J gene lost 0 bases, with 16 bases spanning the gap. Germline lookup yields CDR1 MGHRA and CDR2 YSYEKL. The CDR3 length is 18 residues. The CDR3 sequence is CASSQVADRHHSGNTIYF. Written as DNA, the CDR3 is TGCGCCAGCAGCCAAGTGGCGGACAGACACCACTCTGGAAACACCATATATTTT.

The chain couples TRBV5-1 to TRBJ1-6; 7 bases map to TRBD1. The V segment lost 2 bases and the J segment 8 bases; nucleotides outside the gene matches: 4. This CDR3 has 14 residues. Germline CDR1 and CDR2: SGHRS and YFSETQ. For the CDR3, the DNA is TGCGCCAGCAGCTTCAATGGACAGGATTCACCCCTCCACTTT. Protein sequence: CASSFNGQDSPLHF.